Presented here are 21 T cell receptor beta chains from one specimen sequenced in a study of shared clonotypes between healthy human individuals. Clones were sequenced by immunoSEQ multiplex PCR, and TCRdb holds only the in-frame ones, with some missing. Found here are under 1,100,000 clones, 75% to 80% of them singletons; the top ten hold around 0.61%. Sequencing was carried out using memory CD4+ T cells from PBMCs. Subset: CD45RA-negative fraction. The receptors here all came from a man aged 18 to 30 in good health. Some clones in this sample may be carry-over from other donors' samples.

V gene TRBV6-6 combines with J gene TRBJ1-3; possible D gene TRBD1, 5 bases. The CDR3 consists of 16 residues. With 3 bases removed from V and 0 bases from J, the gap between germline ends came to 12 bases. CDR1 and CDR2 from the germline V gene are MNHNY and SVGAGI (reference sequence). Here the CDR3 reads CASSYGGMSSGNTIYF. The DNA of the CDR3 is TGTGCCAGCAGTTATGGGGGGATGAGCTCTGGAAACACCATATATTTT.

This clone was seen once. The chain couples TRBV5-6 to TRBJ2-7; weak D call: TRBD2 (6 bases). This CDR3 has 15 residues. Germline V gene data show CDR1 as SGHDT and CDR2 as YYEEEE. V dropped 4 bases and J dropped 2 bases, with 16 bases sitting between them. The CDR3 nucleotides read TGTGCCAGCAGCCCTTGGCCGGGAGACACCTACGAGCAGTACTTC. Translating it yields CASSPWPGDTYEQYF.

The CDR3 region has the DNA TGTGCCAGCAGCTCAGGGGGCGCGGATGAAAAACTGTTTTTT. It yields the protein CASSSGGADEKLFF. The J gene is TRBJ1-4, the V gene TRBV27, with 8 bases lining up with TRBD1. J gave up 6 bases and V 6 bases, and 6 bases lay outside the gene matches. Germline V gene sequence: CDR1 MNHEY, CDR2 SMNVEV (reference sequence). The CDR3 has 14 residues.

V is TRBV19 and J is TRBJ2-5; no firm D call. This CDR3 has 11 residues. Trimming stripped 6 bases from V and 6 bases from J, with 8 bases between. In germline, CDR1 is LNHDA, CDR2 SQIVND (reference sequence). The CDR3 DNA sequence: TGTGCCAGTAGCGTCAGTCAGACCCAGTACTTC. This codes for CASSVSQTQYF.

The chain carries TRBV27 and TRBJ2-1; D is perhaps TRBD1 or TRBD2 (5 bases each). The CDR3 has 14 residues. The V end was cut by 3 bases, the J end by 4 bases, with 10 bases between. Looked up from germline, CDR1 is MNHEY and CDR2 is SMNVEV (reference sequence). The DNA of the CDR3 is TGTGCCAGCAGTTTTAGCGAGGGGTACAATGAGCAGTTCTTC. Protein sequence: CASSFSEGYNEQFF.

This clone was seen a handful of times. This chain connects TRBV7-7 to TRBJ2-1, with D uncertain. CDR1 and CDR2 (germline): SSHAT, FNYEAQ (reference sequence). This CDR3 comprises 12 residues. Trimming removed 5 bases at V and 10 bases at J, with 12 bases between. CDR3 amino acids: CASSPPKGEQFF. Here the CDR3 DNA reads TGTGCCAGCAGCCCACCCAAAGGGGAGCAGTTCTTC.

The V gene is TRBV7-8, the J gene TRBJ1-2; TRBD1 aligns across 9 bases. Trimming at V came to 7 bases and at J to 5 bases, leaving 5 bases not matched to a gene. Germline loops: CDR1 SGHVS, CDR2 FQNEAQ. The CDR3 loop spans 13 amino acids. The CDR3 sequence is CASTPGQGYGYTF. The CDR3, as DNA: TGTGCCAGCACGCCGGGACAGGGTTATGGCTACACCTTC.

This CDR3 reads CSVVETGEGEQYF. CDR3 DNA: TGCAGCGTTGTTGAAACAGGGGAGGGTGAGCAGTACTTC. The chain employs TRBV29-1 and TRBJ2-7; D may be TRBD1 or TRBD2 (7 bases each). Looked up from germline, CDR1 is SQVTM and CDR2 is ANQGSEA. This CDR3 contains 13 residues. V was cut by 4 bases and J by 7 bases, with 17 bases left in between.

The chain links TRBV5-1 to TRBJ1-2, with D possibly matching TRBD1 (6 bases). The CDR3 totals 12 residues. V was clipped by 4 bases and J by 6 bases, with 10 bases between them. Germline CDR1 reads SGHRS; CDR2 reads YFSETQ. In nucleotides, the CDR3 is TGCGCCAGCAGCGTACAGGGTGATGGCTACACCTTC. Protein sequence: CASSVQGDGYTF.

The chain joins TRBV28 to TRBJ1-2; 9 positions match TRBD1. The CDR3 is 16 residues long. CDR1 and CDR2 (germline): MDHEN, SYDVKM. The V and J ends lost 6 bases and 4 bases, in that order; junction bases with no gene match: 12. The DNA of the CDR3 is TGTGCCAGCAGAGGACAGGGGAGGGGAGGAGGCTATGGCTACACCTTC. Translation: CASRGQGRGGGYGYTF.

The gene calls are TRBV7-9 and TRBJ2-1, with D perhaps matching TRBD1 (5 bases). The CDR3 contains 15 residues. V was pared by 3 bases and J by 0 bases, with 9 bases between. The germline CDR1 and CDR2 sequences are SEHNR and FQNEAQ (reference sequence). The CDR3 reads CASSFRQSSYNEQFF. CDR3 sequence (DNA): TGTGCCAGCAGCTTCCGACAGAGCTCCTACAATGAGCAGTTCTTC.

This clone was seen a handful of times. The J gene is TRBJ2-3, the V gene TRBV6-6; no reliable D call. Between the trimmed V and J ends, which lost 8 bases and 0 bases, there was a span of 9 bases. Germline-derived CDR1 and CDR2 are MNHNY and SVGAGI (reference sequence). This CDR3 has 13 amino acids. CDR3 region: CASEADSTDTQYF. The CDR3 bases are TGTGCCAGCGAGGCGGACAGCACAGATACGCAGTATTTT.

This chain links TRBV4-2 with TRBJ1-1; D ambiguous. Germline lookup yields CDR1 LGHNA and CDR2 YNFKEQ. V lost 4 bases to trimming and J lost 1 base, with 7 bases between them. The CDR3 is made up of 13 amino acids. CDR3 DNA sequence: TGTGCCAGCAGCCGTCTACAGAACACTGAAGCTTTCTTT. Translating it yields CASSRLQNTEAFF.

The chain employs TRBV5-1 and TRBJ2-1, with TRBD1 matching over 8 bases. Trimming took 4 bases from V and 5 from J; bases not matched to a gene: 8. This CDR3 comprises 15 residues. From germline, CDR1 is SGHRS and CDR2 YFSETQ. The CDR3: CASSRGQGANNEQFF. The CDR3 bases are TGCGCCAGCAGCCGAGGCCAGGGGGCCAACAATGAGCAGTTCTTC.

This clone was seen only a few times. The CDR3 DNA reads TGTGCCAGCAGCCTTAGCGGGAGCGCCGGCAATGAGCAGTTCTTC. Translating it yields CASSLSGSAGNEQFF. The chain employs TRBV7-3 and TRBJ2-1; 9 nucleotides agree with TRBD2. Germline values: CDR1 SGHTA, CDR2 FQGTGA. V was clipped by 5 bases and J by 6 bases; unmatched bases: 8. This CDR3 comprises 15 residues.

The chain couples TRBV6-6 to TRBJ1-2; D remains unclear. Germline V gene lookup returns CDR1 MNHNY and CDR2 SVGAGI (reference sequence). Trimming pared 8 bases from V and 4 bases from J, leaving 17 bases between. This CDR3 contains 14 residues. The CDR3 DNA sequence: TGTGCCAGCCAACGCCCTACTCCCACCTATGGCTACACCTTC. Translation gives CASQRPTPTYGYTF.

This chain connects TRBV6-1 to TRBJ2-3; D remains unclear. The germline CDR1 and CDR2 sequences are MNHNS and SASEGT. The germline V and J ends were trimmed by 2 bases and 3 bases, with 9 bases remaining between them. The CDR3 totals 14 residues. CDR3 protein: CASSESVVTDTQYF. CDR3 DNA: TGTGCCAGCAGTGAATCCGTTGTAACAGATACGCAGTATTTT.

The chain links TRBV29-1 to TRBJ2-6; D is possibly TRBD2 (6 bases). Germline CDR1 and CDR2: SQVTM and ANQGSEA. V lost 1 base and J lost 2, with 9 bases in between. CDR3 length equals 15 residues. CDR3 coding DNA: TGCAGCGTTGAAGGGCCGGGAGCTGGGGCCAACGTCCTGACTTTC. Translating it yields CSVEGPGAGANVLTF.

The rearrangement links TRBV2 to TRBJ2-4, with a tentative D call TRBD2 (6 bases). The CDR3 runs to 13 residues. The germline CDR1 and CDR2 sequences are SNHLY and FYNNEI. Trimming pared 5 bases from V and 9 bases from J, leaving 14 bases between. CDR3 protein: CASSPGPGGIQYF. In DNA, the CDR3 is TGTGCCAGCAGTCCGGGACCCGGGGGCATTCAGTACTTC.

The chain is built from TRBV28 and TRBJ2-7; tentatively, D is TRBD1 (6 bases). Germline V gives CDR1 MDHEN, CDR2 SYDVKM. The CDR3 length is 15 residues. Trimming took off 5 bases at V and 2 bases at J, with 16 bases between the two ends. CDR3 sequence: CASSPGGTFAYEQYF. CDR3 in DNA: TGTGCCAGCAGTCCAGGTGGGACATTCGCCTACGAGCAGTACTTC.

Regarding this clone: A much larger clone lies a single base off, so this may be a read error. V and J are TRBV30 and TRBJ2-5; D unclear. Germline-derived CDR1 and CDR2 are GTSNPN and SVGIG (reference sequence). Trimming cost V 2 bases and J 11 bases, with 12 bases left between them. The CDR3 covers 11 residues. The DNA of the CDR3 is TGTGCCTGGAGTTGGGGTGGAGAGCAGTACTTC. This sequence encodes CAWSWGGEQYF.